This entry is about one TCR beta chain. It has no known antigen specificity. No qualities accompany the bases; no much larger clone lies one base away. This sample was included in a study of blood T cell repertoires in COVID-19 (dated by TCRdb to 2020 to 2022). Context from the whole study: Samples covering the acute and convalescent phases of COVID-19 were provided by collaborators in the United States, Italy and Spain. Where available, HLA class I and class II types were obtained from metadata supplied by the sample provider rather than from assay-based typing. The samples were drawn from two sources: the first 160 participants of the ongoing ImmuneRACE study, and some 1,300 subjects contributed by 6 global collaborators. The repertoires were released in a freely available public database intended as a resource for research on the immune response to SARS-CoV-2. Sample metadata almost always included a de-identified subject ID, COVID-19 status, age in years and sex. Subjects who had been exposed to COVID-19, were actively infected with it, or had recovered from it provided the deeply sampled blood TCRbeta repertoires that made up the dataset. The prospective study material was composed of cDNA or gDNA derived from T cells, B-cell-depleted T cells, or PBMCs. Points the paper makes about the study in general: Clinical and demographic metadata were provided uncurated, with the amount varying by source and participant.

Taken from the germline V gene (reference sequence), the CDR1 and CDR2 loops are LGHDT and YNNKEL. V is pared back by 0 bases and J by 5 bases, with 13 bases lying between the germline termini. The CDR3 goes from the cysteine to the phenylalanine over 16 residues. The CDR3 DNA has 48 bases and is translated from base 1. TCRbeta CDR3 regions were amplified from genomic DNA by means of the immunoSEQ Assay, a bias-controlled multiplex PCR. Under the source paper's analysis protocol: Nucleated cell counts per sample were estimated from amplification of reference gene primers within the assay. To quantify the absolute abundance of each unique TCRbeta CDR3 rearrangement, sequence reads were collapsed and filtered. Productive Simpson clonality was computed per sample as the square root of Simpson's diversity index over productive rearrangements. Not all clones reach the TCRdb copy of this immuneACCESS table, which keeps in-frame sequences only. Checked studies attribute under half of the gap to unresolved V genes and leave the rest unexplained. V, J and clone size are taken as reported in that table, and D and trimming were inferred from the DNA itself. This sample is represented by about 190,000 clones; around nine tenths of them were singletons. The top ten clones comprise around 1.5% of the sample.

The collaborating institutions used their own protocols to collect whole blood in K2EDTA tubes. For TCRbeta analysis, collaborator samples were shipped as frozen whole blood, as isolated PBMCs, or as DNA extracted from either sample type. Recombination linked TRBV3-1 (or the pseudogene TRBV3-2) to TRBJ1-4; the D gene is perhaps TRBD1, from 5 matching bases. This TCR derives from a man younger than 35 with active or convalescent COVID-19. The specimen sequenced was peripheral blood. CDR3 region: CASSQDSAGGNEKLFF. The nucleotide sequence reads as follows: TGTGCCAGCAGCCAAGATTCAGCGGGGGGAAATGAAAAACTGTTTTTT.